The 21 T cell receptor beta chains given below trace back to one sample, sequenced in a study of shared clonotypes between healthy human individuals. CD45RO-negative, CCR7-positively selected cells formed the naive CD8 fraction, excluding terminally differentiated effector memory CD45RA+ cells. This table comes from immunoSEQ multiplex PCR, and its TCRdb copy is limited to in-frame clones, with some not included. Here the sample spans approximately 2,200,000 clones, more than 85% being singletons. Source material: naive CD8+ T cells from PBMCs. Receptors originate from a man aged 18 to 29 in good health. Some clones in this sample may be carry-over from other donors' samples.

The count of this clone is one. This chain connects TRBV11-2 to TRBJ2-7; D unclear. This CDR3 has 15 residues. Germline CDR1 reads SGHAT; CDR2 reads FQNNGV. V lost 1 base to trimming and J lost 3 bases, with 13 bases between them. The DNA of the CDR3 is TGTGCCAGCAGCTTAGTTGGTCGGTCTGACTACGAGCAGTACTTC. It encodes CASSLVGRSDYEQYF.

This clone was counted only a few times. The gene calls are TRBV27 and TRBJ1-1, with 9 bases identical to TRBD1. J was trimmed by 6 bases and V by 4 bases; bases with no gene match: 6. Germline CDR1 reads MNHEY; CDR2 reads SMNVEV (reference sequence). The CDR3 totals 14 residues. CDR3 sequence reads: CASSSPGTGPEAFF. CDR3 in DNA: TGTGCCAGCAGTTCCCCCGGGACAGGGCCTGAAGCTTTCTTT.

The rearrangement uses TRBV10-2 and TRBJ2-5; TRBD1 agrees at 9 bases. Germline CDR1 is WSHSY and CDR2 is SAAADI. Losses at the gene ends were 6 bases for V and 5 bases for J; bases not matched to a gene: 10. This CDR3 spans 15 amino acids. The DNA of the CDR3 is TGCGCCAGCAGACTGGAGGACAGGGGCGGTGAGACCCAGTACTTC. Its translation: CASRLEDRGGETQYF.

The rearrangement uses TRBV7-9 and TRBJ2-3; D not certain. The CDR3 is 11 residues long. Germline V gene data show CDR1 as SEHNR and CDR2 as FQNEAQ (reference sequence). V lost 5 bases to trimming and J lost 4 bases, with 4 bases between them. The CDR3 loop is CASSTPDTQYF. The CDR3 DNA reads TGTGCCAGCAGCACACCAGATACGCAGTATTTT.

The chain uses TRBV2 and TRBJ2-5; D is unresolved. The germline V and J ends were trimmed by 6 bases and 3 bases, with 17 bases remaining between them. This CDR3 spans 15 amino acids. Germline CDR1 reads SNHLY; CDR2 reads FYNNEI. The CDR3 region has the DNA TGTGCCAGCAGGTCCGTAACGAAATTAAAAGAGACCCAGTACTTC. Amino acids: CASRSVTKLKETQYF.

In this sample, this clone turned up once. This chain uses TRBV27 with TRBJ1-2, with unresolved D. CDR3 size: 14 residues. V was clipped by 2 bases and J by 5 bases, with 12 bases between them. Germline lookup yields CDR1 MNHEY and CDR2 SMNVEV (reference sequence). CDR3 nucleotide sequence: TGTGCCAGCAGTTTAGGGGTTGGGCAGTATGGCTACACCTTC. It encodes CASSLGVGQYGYTF.

This clone was counted once. The genes are TRBV2 and TRBJ2-7; 12 positions agree with TRBD2. The CDR3 extends over 16 amino acids. Unmatched junction bases numbered 5, after V lost 2 bases and J lost 3 bases. Germline assignment: CDR1 SNHLY and CDR2 FYNNEI. In nucleotides, the CDR3 is TGTGCCAGCAGTGAAAACCTGGGACTAGCGGGCTACGAGCAGTACTTC. As protein: CASSENLGLAGYEQYF.

The chain links TRBV15 to TRBJ2-7; a possible D gene is TRBD2 (6 bases). Trimming shortened V by 5 bases and J by 5 bases, and 16 bases separated the two germline ends. The germline CDR1 and CDR2 sequences are LNHNV and YYDKDF (reference sequence). The CDR3 extends over 14 amino acids. DNA of the CDR3: TGTGCCACCAGCTCCCGGGGATGGGGGGACGAGCAGTACTTC. Translation gives CATSSRGWGDEQYF.

The V call is TRBV5-6, the J call TRBJ2-7; TRBD1 aligns across 10 bases. V shed 0 bases, J shed 5 bases, and the junction held 5 bases outside the gene matches. The CDR3 is 15 amino acids. The germline gives CDR1 SGHDT, CDR2 YYEEEE. The CDR3 region has the DNA TGTGCCAGCAGCTTGGGGGGACAGGGGAAGCACGAGCAGTACTTC. Protein: CASSLGGQGKHEQYF.

A remark on this clone: The same CDR3 can be traced to other DNA sequences in this sample. J is TRBJ2-1 and V is TRBV4-1; D not certain. This CDR3 is 14 amino acids long. The germline gives CDR1 MGHRA, CDR2 YSYEKL. Trimming stripped 1 base from V and 2 bases from J, with 6 bases between. The CDR3 sequence is CASSQVAAYNEQFF. The CDR3 DNA follows: TGCGCCAGCAGCCAAGTTGCCGCCTACAATGAGCAGTTCTTC.

This sequence joins TRBV5-6 and TRBJ2-2, with D perhaps given as TRBD1 or TRBD2 (5 bases each). V was cut by 1 base and J by 6 bases, with 10 bases left in between. CDR1 and CDR2 from the germline V gene are SGHDT and YYEEEE. CDR3 length: 14 amino acids. The CDR3 nucleotides read TGTGCCAGCAGCTTGTGGCCGGGACCCGGGGAGCTGTTTTTT. Its translation: CASSLWPGPGELFF.

The chain employs TRBV27 and TRBJ2-7, with 9 nucleotides matching TRBD1. With V trimmed by 1 base and J by 1 base, 8 bases remained unmatched. This CDR3 is built from 17 residues. Germline V CDR1 and CDR2: MNHEY, SMNVEV (reference sequence). The CDR3 DNA reads as TGTGCCAGCAGTTTATGGGGATCGACAGGGGGTTCCTACGAGCAGTACTTC. Residues: CASSLWGSTGGSYEQYF.

This chain connects TRBV5-6 to TRBJ1-4; D unresolved. Germline V gene data show CDR1 as SGHDT and CDR2 as YYEEEE. The CDR3 has 17 residues. V was cut by 1 base and J by 0 bases, with 13 bases left in between. CDR3 nucleotide sequence: TGTGCCAGCAGCTTGCGATCGATGTCCCCAACTAATGAAAAACTGTTTTTT. Protein sequence: CASSLRSMSPTNEKLFF.

The gene calls are TRBV28 and TRBJ2-2; tentatively, D is TRBD1 or TRBD2 (6 bases each). This CDR3 has 12 residues. Germline lookup yields CDR1 MDHEN and CDR2 SYDVKM. Trimming left V 7 bases short and J 6 bases short, with 9 bases between. DNA for the CDR3: TGTGCCAGCAAGGAGGGGGCCGGGGAGCTGTTTTTT. It specifies CASKEGAGELFF.

This chain links TRBV28 with TRBJ2-7, with D possibly matching TRBD2 (5 bases). The CDR3 spans 13 residues. The V gene's germline CDR1 is MDHEN and CDR2 SYDVKM. V was pared by 5 bases and J by 4 bases, with 12 bases between. CDR3 loop: CASSEQRIYEQYF. The CDR3 DNA reads as TGTGCCAGCAGTGAGCAGCGGATTTACGAGCAGTACTTC.

This chain uses TRBV27 with TRBJ2-1; a weak D match, TRBD1 (6 bases). The CDR3 has 14 amino acids. Trimming removed 0 bases at V and 10 bases at J, with 13 bases between. Germline V gene data show CDR1 as MNHEY and CDR2 as SMNVEV (reference sequence). The CDR3 region has the DNA TGTGCCAGCAGTTTATCCCCGGACAGCCGGGAGCAGTTCTTC. It translates to CASSLSPDSREQFF.

The chain joins TRBV2 to TRBJ2-5; 8 positions agree with TRBD2. From germline, CDR1 is SNHLY and CDR2 FYNNEI. This CDR3 region has 14 residues. Germline trimming cut 6 bases from V and 1 base from J; bases unmatched to any gene: 4. The CDR3 DNA follows: TGTGCCAGCAGGCGGACTAGCAGCCAAGAGACCCAGTACTTC. Translation gives CASRRTSSQETQYF.

Details on this clone: Other nucleotide sequences from this sample produce the same CDR3. J is TRBJ1-5 and V is TRBV6-5; D call uncertain. V was shortened by 5 bases and J by 4 bases, with 6 bases between the two germline ends. Germline loops: CDR1 MNHEY, CDR2 SVGAGI. The CDR3 totals 12 residues. The CDR3 sequence: CASSPPNQPQHF. The CDR3 DNA reads TGTGCCAGCAGTCCTCCGAATCAGCCCCAGCATTTT.

The chain recombines TRBV27 with TRBJ2-3; 10 bases fit TRBD2. This CDR3 is 16 amino acids long. The germline CDR1 and CDR2 sequences are MNHEY and SMNVEV (reference sequence). Trimming at V came to 2 bases and at J to 4 bases, leaving 6 bases not matched to a gene. The CDR3 is CASSLSLAGEADTQYF. DNA for the CDR3: TGTGCCAGCAGTTTAAGTCTAGCGGGAGAGGCAGATACGCAGTATTTT.

The V gene is TRBV6-5, the J gene TRBJ1-2, with D uncertain. CDR1 and CDR2 from the germline V gene are MNHEY and SVGAGI. The ends were cut back, 4 bases at V and 3 bases at J, with 6 bases in the middle. This CDR3 spans 12 amino acids. CDR3 DNA: TGTGCCAGCAGTTCCCTGGACTATGGCTACACCTTC. Translation: CASSSLDYGYTF.

The genes are TRBV27 and TRBJ2-1, with 7 bases lining up with TRBD2. Germline CDR1 MNHEY, CDR2 SMNVEV (reference sequence). The V segment lost 6 bases and the J segment 9 bases; nucleotides outside the gene matches: 8. The CDR3 is 13 amino acids. CDR3 bases: TGTGCCAGCAGAATTCTAGGGGAGGGTGAGCAGTTCTTC. This sequence encodes CASRILGEGEQFF.